The 24 T cell receptor beta chains given below trace back to one sample, sequenced in a study of regulatory T cells in long-lasting Graves disease. Arm-PCR with iRepertoire HTBI primers amplified the CDR3 regions for these TCR beta libraries. TCRdb used MiXCR to reprocess the multiplex PCR reads, holding one entry per CDR3 protein. The table includes 420,000 or so distinct CDR3 sequences, about a sixth detected once. Time point in this sample: newly diagnosed GD, antithyroid drugs for less than 3 months. After RNA was extracted from PBMCs, the TCR library was made from it. The same sample was also studied in work on T cells in Graves' hyperthyroidism and ophthalmopathy.

The material was peripheral blood mononuclear cells (PBMCs), obtained at new diagnosis, from a patient treated with antithyroid drugs. These receptors were taken from a woman younger than 30 with Graves disease.

In this sample, this clonotype turned up many times. The chain employs TRBV29-1 and TRBJ2-7; D is possibly TRBD1 or TRBD2 (5 bases each). V lost 4 bases, J lost 7 bases, and 17 bases lay in between. Germline-derived CDR1 and CDR2 are SQVTM and ANQGSEA. The CDR3 covers 13 residues. The CDR3 DNA reads as TGCAGCGTTGGGGCAGCGGTTAGGGGTGAGCAGTACTTC. Residues: CSVGAAVRGEQYF.

This clonotype was seen repeatedly, ten times or more. The CDR3 is CASSEKWTNTEAFF. The CDR3 nucleotides are TGTGCCAGCAGTGAAAAGTGGACGAACACTGAAGCTTTCTTT. The J gene is TRBJ1-1, the V gene TRBV6-1; D gene uncertain. Trimming shortened V by 2 bases and J by 1 base, and 8 bases separated the two germline ends. The CDR3 spans 14 residues. Germline V CDR1 and CDR2: MNHNS, SASEGT.

Worth noting for this clonotype: One junction end disagrees with the germline gene, perhaps due to a read error. The gene calls are TRBV11-2 and TRBJ2-5; 7 nucleotides match TRBD1. Germline V gene data show CDR1 as SGHAT and CDR2 as FQNNGV. CDR3 length: 19 amino acids. CDR3 in amino acids: CVSSLFLSSEGAPRETQYF. In DNA form, the CDR3 reads TGTGTCAGCAGCTTATTCTTATCCAGTGAGGGGGCACCGCGGGAGACCCAGTACTTC.

The chain combines TRBV11-1 with TRBJ2-1; 9 nucleotides align to TRBD2. This CDR3 contains 16 residues. V shed 5 bases, J shed 0 bases, and the junction held 5 bases outside the gene matches. CDR1 SGHAT and CDR2 FQDESV come from the germline V gene (reference sequence). CDR3 sequence: CASSVGTSFSYNEQFF. The CDR3, as DNA: TGTGCCAGCAGCGTTGGGACTAGCTTCTCCTACAATGAGCAGTTCTTC. The full variable domain, rest sourced from reference TRBV11-1 and TRBJ2-1, is EAEVAQSPRYKITEKSQAVAFWCDPISGHATLYWYRQILGQGPELLVQFQDESVVDDSQLPKDRFSAERLKGVDSTLKIQPAELGDSAMYLCASSVGTSFSYNEQFFGPGTRLTVL.

This clonotype came up a few times. The V call is TRBV29-1, the J call TRBJ2-7, with D possibly TRBD1 on 5 matching bases. This CDR3 is built from 13 residues. V lost 4 bases to trimming and J lost 5 bases, with 15 bases between them. Germline V gene data show CDR1 as SQVTM and CDR2 as ANQGSEA. CDR3 DNA sequence: TGCAGCGTTGGGGGCCAGGGTGGTAACGAGCAGTACTTC. Protein: CSVGGQGGNEQYF.

This clonotype was picked up many times. The CDR3 DNA is TGTGCCAGCAGCTTTGACAGGGGGCGAGTGTTCTTC. Its protein product is CASSFDRGRVFF. The chain combines TRBV7-2 with TRBJ2-1, with 10 nucleotides matching TRBD1. This CDR3 has 12 amino acids. Trimming at V came to 3 bases and at J to 15 bases, leaving 5 bases not matched to a gene. The germline gives CDR1 SGHTA, CDR2 FQGNSA.

DNA for the CDR3: TGTGCCATCAGACCTTCTAAGGGGGCGGATACGCAGTATTTT. This sequence encodes CAIRPSKGADTQYF. The V and J genes are TRBV10-3 and TRBJ2-3; TRBD1 matches at 7 bases. This CDR3 contains 14 residues. CDR1 is ENHRY, CDR2 SYGVKD, per germline. The ends lost 6 bases at V and 6 bases at J; junction bases unmatched: 9.

This clonotype appeared a single time. The CDR3 bases are TGCAGTGCTAGTGAGTACGATAACCGAGACACCGGGGAGCTGTTTTTT. It yields the protein CSASEYDNRDTGELFF. The chain has TRBV20-1 and TRBJ2-2; D is uncertain. Looked up from germline, CDR1 is DFQATT and CDR2 is SNEGSKA (reference sequence). There are 16 residues in the CDR3. Trimming left V 3 bases short and J 3 bases short, with 17 bases between.

Ten or more counts support this clonotype. For the CDR3, the DNA is TGTGCCAGCAGCTTAGTTGCGGGAGGGGGGCAGACCCAGTACTTC. It codes for CASSLVAGGGQTQYF. The chain links TRBV7-2 to TRBJ2-5, with TRBD2 matching 9 bases. The germline CDR1 and CDR2 sequences are SGHTA and FQGNSA. V was pared by 1 base and J by 6 bases, with 6 bases of the junction left unmatched. CDR3 size: 15 residues.

This clonotype was seen at least ten times. This chain connects TRBV2 to TRBJ2-7; 7 bases match TRBD1. Germline assignment: CDR1 SNHLY and CDR2 FYNNEI. The V segment lost 8 bases and the J segment 3 bases; nucleotides outside the gene matches: 7. This CDR3 is built from 13 residues. The CDR3 spells CASGRDSVYEQYF. The CDR3 bases are TGTGCCAGCGGCCGGGACAGTGTCTACGAGCAGTACTTC.

This clonotype was found many times. The chain recombines TRBV20-1 with TRBJ1-1; D perhaps matches TRBD1 (6 bases). CDR3 length: 13 amino acids. Germline V gene lookup returns CDR1 DFQATT and CDR2 SNEGSKA (reference sequence). Trimming cost V 3 bases and J 7 bases, with 15 bases left between them. The CDR3 coding sequence is TGCAGTGCTAGTGGGGGCCCCAAATATGAAGCTTTCTTT. The encoded protein is CSASGGPKYEAFF.

This clonotype was picked up a small number of times. The V and J genes are TRBV19 and TRBJ2-1; D is unresolved. The CDR3 totals 12 residues. Germline V gene data show CDR1 as LNHDA and CDR2 as SQIVND (reference sequence). The V gene lost 4 bases and the J gene lost 13 bases, with 14 bases spanning the gap. As DNA, the CDR3 is TGTGCCAGTAGTAGTATTTCGATGCAACAGTTCTTC. This translates into CASSSISMQQFF.

A word on this clonotype: This may stem from a read error, because a much larger clone lies one nucleotide away. The chain carries TRBV15 and TRBJ2-1; no definite D call. CDR1 is LNHNV and CDR2 is YYDKDF in the germline V gene (reference sequence). V shed 6 bases and J shed 10 bases, with 10 bases lying between them. This CDR3 comprises 11 residues. The DNA for the CDR3 is TGTGCCACCAGACTGGGCGGCGAGCAGTTCTTC. Protein sequence: CATRLGGEQFF.

This chain connects TRBV27 to TRBJ2-7, with TRBD2 matching over 10 bases. From germline, CDR1 is MNHEY and CDR2 SMNVEV (reference sequence). V dropped 6 bases and J dropped 2; count of bases not matched to a gene: 10. This CDR3 contains 16 residues. The CDR3 bases are TGTGCCAGCAGCCGACGTCTCGGGACTAGCGCCTACGAGCAGTACTTC. Translating gives CASSRRLGTSAYEQYF.

This clonotype was observed at least ten times. V gene TRBV2 combines with J gene TRBJ2-7; 7 bases are shared with TRBD1. With 6 bases clipped from V and 3 bases from J, the junction kept 8 bases outside the gene matches. CDR3 size: 14 residues. Germline loops: CDR1 SNHLY, CDR2 FYNNEI. The chain's CDR3 is CASRRGSGGYEQYF. The CDR3 coding sequence is TGTGCCAGCAGGCGAGGTTCAGGGGGCTACGAGCAGTACTTC.

V is TRBV6-2 or TRBV6-3 and J is TRBJ1-3; 12 positions agree with TRBD1. The CDR3 runs 18 residues. Germline V gene data show CDR1 as MNHEY and CDR2 as SVGEGT. V trimming: 6 bases; J trimming: 0 bases; junction bases outside the gene matches: 9. Here the CDR3 DNA reads TGTGCCAGCAGGACCGCCGGGACAGGGGGCTTCTCTGGAAACACCATATATTTT. Amino acids: CASRTAGTGGFSGNTIYF.

V gene TRBV25-1 combines with J gene TRBJ2-3; D call uncertain. The CDR3 has 16 residues. Trimming removed 1 base from V and 2 bases from J, with 13 bases in between. The V gene's germline CDR1 is MGHDK and CDR2 SYGVNS. The CDR3, as DNA: TGTGCCAGCAGTGAATTGGGCCGACGGCACACAGATACGCAGTATTTT. Its protein is CASSELGRRHTDTQYF.

In DNA form, the CDR3 reads TGTGCCAGCACCCAACCGGGGACAGGGGTTTACGAGCAGTACTTC. It codes for CASTQPGTGVYEQYF. The chain uses TRBV7-9 and TRBJ2-7; 10 bases are a match to TRBD1. Trimming took 7 bases from V and 4 from J; bases not matched to a gene: 10. The CDR3 sequence is 15 residues long. Germline loops: CDR1 SEHNR, CDR2 FQNEAQ (reference sequence).

The J gene is TRBJ1-5, the V gene TRBV28; TRBD1 might be the D (6 bases). V was clipped by 4 bases and J by 2 bases, with 12 bases between them. CDR3 length: 15 residues. CDR1 and CDR2 (germline): MDHEN, SYDVKM. The CDR3: CASSSRTVGNQPQHF. The CDR3 nucleotides are TGTGCCAGCAGTTCCCGGACAGTAGGCAATCAGCCCCAGCATTTT.

This clonotype appeared a few times. The V and J genes are TRBV30 and TRBJ1-6, with TRBD1 matching 7 bases. The CDR3 runs to 12 residues. Germline V lookup: CDR1 GTSNPN, CDR2 SVGIG (reference sequence). The junction had 9 bases not matched to a gene; V was cut back by 1 base and J by 18 bases. The CDR3 bases are TGTGCCTGGAGTGACGAACCGGGACAGCCCCACTTT. As protein: CAWSDEPGQPHF.

The genes are TRBV6-5 and TRBJ2-3; D not certain. V lost 2 bases and J 14 bases, leaving 17 bases between the germline ends. Germline CDR1 reads MNHEY; CDR2 reads SVGAGI. The CDR3 is made up of 13 amino acids. CDR3 sequence (DNA): TGTGCCAGCAGTTACCCCGCGAGTGAGCTGCTGTATTTT. Translating gives CASSYPASELLYF.

There are a few counts of this clonotype. The V and J genes are TRBV4-1 and TRBJ2-1; 11 bases match TRBD2. CDR3 size: 18 residues. Germline lookup yields CDR1 MGHRA and CDR2 YSYEKL. Germline trimming cut 3 bases from V and 0 bases from J; bases unmatched to any gene: 7. The chain's CDR3 is CASSHPKTSGNSYNEQFF. The CDR3 coding sequence is TGCGCCAGCAGCCACCCAAAGACTAGCGGGAACTCCTACAATGAGCAGTTCTTC.

V gene TRBV5-1 combines with J gene TRBJ2-2, with 14 nucleotides matching TRBD2. This CDR3 spans 16 amino acids. With 4 bases clipped from V and 7 bases from J, the junction kept 6 bases outside the gene matches. Germline loops: CDR1 SGHRS, CDR2 YFSETQ. CDR3 protein: CASSHGLAGGDGELFF. CDR3 nucleotides: TGCGCCAGCAGCCACGGACTAGCGGGAGGCGACGGGGAGCTGTTTTTT.

This chain uses TRBV5-1 with TRBJ1-4, with 10 bases lining up with TRBD1. This CDR3 has 14 amino acids. Trimming took 0 bases from V and 8 from J; bases not matched to a gene: 1. The germline gives CDR1 SGHRS, CDR2 YFSETQ. DNA for the CDR3: TGCGCCAGCAGCTTGGGGGACAGGGGAGAAAAACTGTTTTTT. Translating gives CASSLGDRGEKLFF.